This T cell receptor (beta chain) was recorded in a study of OX40 agonist ivuxolimab in advanced cancers. For the study at large: The patients received agonistic anti-OX40 (CD134) antibody ivuxolimab. From 23 to 79 years was the age range, with a mean of roughly 59 years, and approximately 80% were male. Participants could have had prior anti-PD-1, anti-PD-L1 or anti-CTLA-4 therapy, and about 37% had some.

Clones were read by immunoSEQ multiplex PCR, and TCRdb kept only the in-frame ones, dropping some. The sample holds about 73,000 clones; 90% are singletons and the top ten take 0.45% to 0.55%. Trimming took off 2 bases at V and 4 bases at J, with 12 bases between the two ends. In germline, CDR1 is SGHAT, CDR2 FQNNGV. The CDR3 is 15 residues long. This sequence originates from an adult with an advanced solid tumor such as melanoma, head and neck, liver or kidney cancer. The V gene is TRBV11-2, the J gene TRBJ2-1; D unresolved. The sequences come from CD4+ or CD8+ T cells sorted from blood, collected in a trial of the OX40 agonist ivuxolimab. In DNA form, the CDR3 reads TGTGCCAGCAGCTTACTGAATCAAGTTTACAATGAGCAGTTCTTC. It translates to CASSLLNQVYNEQFF.